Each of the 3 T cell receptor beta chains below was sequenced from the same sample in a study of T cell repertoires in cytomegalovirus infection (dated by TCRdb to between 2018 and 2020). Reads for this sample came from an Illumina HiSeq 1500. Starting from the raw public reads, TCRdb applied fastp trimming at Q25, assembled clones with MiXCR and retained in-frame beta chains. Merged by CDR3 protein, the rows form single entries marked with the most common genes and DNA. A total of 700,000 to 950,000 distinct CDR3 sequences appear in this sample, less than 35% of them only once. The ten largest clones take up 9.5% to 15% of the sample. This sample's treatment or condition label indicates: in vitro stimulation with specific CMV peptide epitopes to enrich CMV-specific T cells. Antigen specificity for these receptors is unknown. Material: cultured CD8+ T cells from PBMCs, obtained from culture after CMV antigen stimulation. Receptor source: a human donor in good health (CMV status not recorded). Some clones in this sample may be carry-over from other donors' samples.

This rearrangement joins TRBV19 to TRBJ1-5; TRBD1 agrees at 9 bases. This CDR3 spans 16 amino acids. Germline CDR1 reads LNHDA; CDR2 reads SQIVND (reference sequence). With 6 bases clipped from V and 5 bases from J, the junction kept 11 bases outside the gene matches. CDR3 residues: CASRNRGLGKYQPQHF. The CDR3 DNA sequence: TGTGCCAGTAGAAACAGGGGGCTCGGGAAATATCAGCCCCAGCATTTT.

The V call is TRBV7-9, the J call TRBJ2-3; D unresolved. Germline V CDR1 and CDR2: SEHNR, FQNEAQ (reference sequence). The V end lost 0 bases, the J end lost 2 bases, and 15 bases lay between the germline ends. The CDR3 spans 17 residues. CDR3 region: CASSLAVLIIHTDTQYF. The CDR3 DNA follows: TGTGCCAGCAGCTTAGCGGTACTCATTATACACACAGATACGCAGTATTTT.

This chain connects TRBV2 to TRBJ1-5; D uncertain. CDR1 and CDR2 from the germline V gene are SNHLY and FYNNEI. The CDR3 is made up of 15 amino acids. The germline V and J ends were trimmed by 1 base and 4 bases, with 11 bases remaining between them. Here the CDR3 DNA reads TGTGCCAGCAGTGAAGTAGGCGGACCTAATCAGCCCCAGCATTTT. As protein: CASSEVGGPNQPQHF. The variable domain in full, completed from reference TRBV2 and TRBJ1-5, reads EPEVTQTPSHQVTQMGQEVILRCVPISNHLYFYWYRQILGQKVEFLVSFYNNEISEKSEIFDDQFSVERPDGSNFTLKIRSTKLEDSAMYFCASSEVGGPNQPQHFGDGTRLSIL.